The entry below gives a single TCR beta chain sequence along with its context. These data belong to a study of shared clonotypes between healthy human individuals. Clones were sequenced by immunoSEQ multiplex PCR, and TCRdb holds only the in-frame ones, with some missing. In the table there are 1.4 million or so clones, approximately 98.5% of which are singletons. The material sequenced was naive CD4+ T cells sorted from blood. Subset in this sample: CD45RA+ positively selected. The TCR sequence derives from a man between 25 and 39 years old in good health.

The CDR3 here is CASSLPGLAGAKEQYF. The CDR3 DNA is TGTGCCAGCAGTTTACCCGGACTAGCGGGAGCAAAGGAGCAGTACTTC. V and J are TRBV28 and TRBJ2-7; TRBD2 agrees at 13 bases. From germline, CDR1 is MDHEN and CDR2 SYDVKM. Trimming took 2 bases from V and 7 from J; bases not matched to a gene: 8. This CDR3 is built from 16 residues.